The 20 T cell receptor beta chains in this list originate from one sample, sequenced in a study of blood T cell repertoires in COVID-19. TCRdb's copy holds only in-frame clones and misses some; the assay was immunoSEQ multiplex PCR. The repertoire includes tens of thousands of clones, 75% to 90% of them detected once, and approximately 15% sits in the top ten. The sequencing sample was made of peripheral blood. All receptors come from an elderly man with acute or convalescent COVID-19.

This chain uses TRBV18 with TRBJ1-1, with a tentative D call TRBD1 (6 bases). The CDR3 sequence is 14 residues long. From germline, CDR1 is KGHSH and CDR2 LQKENI. Trimming left V 3 bases short and J 4 bases short, with 12 bases between. The DNA of the CDR3 is TGTGCCAGCTCACCCCGACAGGCGGGCACTGAAGCTTTCTTT. Translated: CASSPRQAGTEAFF.

This clone was seen only a few times. The chain links TRBV24-1 to TRBJ2-2; D is possibly TRBD1 (5 bases). Trimming stripped 4 bases from V and 3 bases from J, with 11 bases between. This CDR3 has 15 residues. Looked up from germline, CDR1 is KGHDR and CDR2 is SFDVKD. CDR3 bases: TGTGCCACCAGTGACCCGACAGATCACACCGGGGAGCTGTTTTTT. Translating it yields CATSDPTDHTGELFF.

The V gene is TRBV15, the J gene TRBJ2-7; 8 nucleotides line up with TRBD1. CDR1 LNHNV and CDR2 YYDKDF come from the germline V gene (reference sequence). Trimming cost V 6 bases and J 2 bases; bases outside gene matches: 6. The length of the CDR3 is 14 residues. The CDR3 DNA sequence: TGTGCCACCAGGGGAGACAGGGGAACCTACGAGCAGTACTTC. The encoded protein is CATRGDRGTYEQYF.

To note about this clone: At one end the junction does not follow the germline gene, possibly because of a read error. The chain joins TRBV6-1 to TRBJ1-2; TRBD1 aligns across 7 bases. This CDR3 region has 15 residues. CDR1 is MNHNS, CDR2 SASEGT, per germline. CDR3 sequence reads: CASREDLTGPYRYTF. CDR3 in DNA: TGTGCCAGCCGTGAAGACCTGACAGGGCCCTATCGCTACACCTTC.

The chain employs TRBV27 and TRBJ1-2, with D unclear. The germline V and J ends were trimmed by 8 bases and 6 bases, with 10 bases remaining between them. CDR1 MNHEY and CDR2 SMNVEV come from the germline V gene (reference sequence). This CDR3 is built from 11 residues. Here the CDR3 reads CASGEGNGYTF. The DNA for the CDR3 is TGTGCCAGCGGGGAGGGTAATGGCTACACCTTC.

The chain joins TRBV6-5 to TRBJ1-1; 9 bases are a match to TRBD1. This CDR3 contains 13 residues. Germline V lookup: CDR1 MNHEY, CDR2 SVGAGI. V gave up 6 bases and J gave up 8 bases; unmatched junction bases: 7. The CDR3 nucleotides are TGTGCCAGCAGCCCAACTGGGACAGGGGAAGCTTTCTTT. Translation gives CASSPTGTGEAFF.

The V gene is TRBV19, the J gene TRBJ2-5; 7 bases align to TRBD1. V dropped 6 bases and J dropped 5; count of bases not matched to a gene: 6. Germline loops: CDR1 LNHDA, CDR2 SQIVND (reference sequence). The CDR3 spans 13 residues. CDR3 sequence reads: CASRPTGRETQYF. Here the CDR3 DNA reads TGTGCCAGTAGACCGACAGGGCGGGAGACCCAGTACTTC.

The V gene is TRBV19, the J gene TRBJ1-6; D gene unclear. The CDR3 spans 17 residues. V lost 3 bases, J lost 0 bases, and 12 bases lay in between. Per germline, CDR1 LNHDA and CDR2 SQIVND (reference sequence). CDR3 protein: CASSIRVGSSYNSPLHF. DNA of the CDR3: TGTGCCAGTAGTATTCGGGTGGGGAGCTCCTATAATTCACCCCTCCACTTT.

This clone has more than one count but fewer than ten. This chain connects TRBV7-9 to TRBJ2-7; TRBD1 aligns across 7 bases. Germline V lookup: CDR1 SEHNR, CDR2 FQNEAQ (reference sequence). The CDR3 loop spans 15 amino acids. V lost 5 bases and J lost 5; bases outside the gene matches: 12. The DNA for the CDR3 is TGTGCCAGCAGCCCCCAACAGGGGCGACAAGACGAGCAGTACTTC. As protein: CASSPQQGRQDEQYF.

The chain has TRBV21-1 and TRBJ2-5; the table assigns TRBD2, which was not confirmed against the DNA. TRBV21-1 is an annotated pseudogene. This CDR3 region has 13 residues. The CDR3 bases are TGTGCCAGCCCCCGGGGGGGGCCGGAGACCCAGTACTTC. Its protein is CASPRGGPETQYF.

This sequence joins TRBV7-9 and TRBJ1-2; tentatively, D is TRBD1 (5 bases). Germline V gene data show CDR1 as SEHNR and CDR2 as FQNEAQ (reference sequence). V lost 3 bases to trimming and J lost 2 bases, with 10 bases between them. This CDR3 is 14 amino acids long. CDR3 coding DNA: TGTGCCAGCAGCTTCCGAGCAGGGAACTATGGCTACACCTTC. It specifies CASSFRAGNYGYTF.

The V call is TRBV6-5, the J call TRBJ1-1; TRBD1 matches 7 bases. V was clipped by 6 bases and J by 4 bases; unmatched bases: 5. The CDR3 loop spans 13 amino acids. Germline V CDR1 and CDR2: MNHEY, SVGAGI. CDR3: CASSNRGSTEAFF. DNA of the CDR3: TGTGCCAGCAGCAACAGGGGATCCACTGAAGCTTTCTTT.

The CDR3, as DNA: TGTGCCAGCAGCTTCAGCGGGGGTCCCTCCAATGAGCAGTTCTTC. The encoded protein is CASSFSGGPSNEQFF. The chain uses TRBV7-2 and TRBJ2-1, with 8 bases that match TRBD2. Germline CDR1 SGHTA, CDR2 FQGNSA. The length of the CDR3 is 15 residues. The ends lost 3 bases at V and 6 bases at J; junction bases unmatched: 7.

This clone was detected once. The J gene is TRBJ2-7, the V gene TRBV11-2; D is perhaps TRBD2 (5 bases). CDR3 size: 13 residues. Germline lookup yields CDR1 SGHAT and CDR2 FQNNGV. Trimming stripped 1 base from V and 6 bases from J, with 10 bases between. CDR3 nucleotide sequence: TGTGCCAGCAGCTTAGCGCCGGCGGGCGAGCAGTACTTC. Protein product: CASSLAPAGEQYF.

The chain joins TRBV18 to TRBJ2-5, with TRBD1 identical over 8 bases. Trimming cost V 2 bases and J 4 bases; bases outside gene matches: 0. Germline V gene sequence: CDR1 KGHSH, CDR2 LQKENI. There are 13 residues in the CDR3. The CDR3 loop reads CASSPGQGETQYF. In DNA, the CDR3 is TGTGCCAGCTCACCAGGACAGGGAGAGACCCAGTACTTC.

The rearrangement links TRBV6-1 to TRBJ1-5; 10 bases align to TRBD1. Germline CDR1 reads MNHNS; CDR2 reads SASEGT. This CDR3 contains 17 residues. J gave up 0 bases and V 4 bases, and 6 bases lay outside the gene matches. The CDR3: CASSGVDRGFSNQPQHF. The DNA of the CDR3 is TGTGCCAGCAGTGGGGTGGACAGGGGGTTTAGCAATCAGCCCCAGCATTTT.

The gene calls are TRBV7-9 and TRBJ2-5, with a weak D call TRBD1 (6 bases). The length of the CDR3 is 16 residues. Deletions cut 4 bases from V and 5 bases from J, with 20 bases between. Germline V gene sequence: CDR1 SEHNR, CDR2 FQNEAQ (reference sequence). For the CDR3, the DNA is TGTGCCAGCAGCTGGATGGGCACAGGGAAGAGGGAGACCCAGTACTTC. Translating gives CASSWMGTGKRETQYF.

This clone was observed a handful of times. CDR3 nucleotide sequence: TGTGCCTGGAGATCCGGGGGTGCCTTGGGTTCACCCCTCCACTTT. This encodes CAWRSGGALGSPLHF. This rearrangement joins TRBV30 to TRBJ1-6, with D maybe TRBD1 (5 bases). Trimming stripped 3 bases from V and 9 bases from J, with 18 bases between. Germline values: CDR1 GTSNPN, CDR2 SVGIG (reference sequence). The length of the CDR3 is 15 residues.

The V gene is TRBV2, the J gene TRBJ1-6; 9 nucleotides line up with TRBD1. The germline V gene encodes CDR1 SNHLY and CDR2 FYNNEI. J was trimmed by 7 bases and V by 6 bases; bases with no gene match: 4. This CDR3 comprises 14 residues. This CDR3 is CASRVTGGNSPLHF. Written as DNA, the CDR3 is TGTGCCAGCAGAGTCACAGGGGGCAATTCACCCCTCCACTTT.

The V call is TRBV4-1, the J call TRBJ2-1; a possible D gene is TRBD2 (6 bases). Trimming left V 0 bases short and J 3 bases short, with 18 bases between. The CDR3 runs to 18 residues. Germline-derived CDR1 and CDR2 are MGHRA and YSYEKL. The CDR3 DNA follows: TGCGCCAGCAGCCAAGATATGGTACCGGGACTGGGCTACAATGAGCAGTTCTTC. Residues: CASSQDMVPGLGYNEQFF.